One and the same sample provided the 25 T cell receptor beta chains below, sequenced in a study of blood T cell repertoires in COVID-19. Profiled with immunoSEQ multiplex PCR; TCRdb holds only in-frame clones, not every one. Of 250,000 to 300,000 clones in the sample, around 78% were seen once. The source material was peripheral blood. The receptors derive from a man aged 55 to 70 who had recovered from COVID-19.

The CDR3 loop is CASSELGTSGRYYEQYF. CDR3 bases: TGTGCCAGCAGTGAACTCGGGACTAGCGGGAGGTACTACGAGCAGTACTTC. The rearrangement links TRBV19 to TRBJ2-7; TRBD2 matches 15 bases. J was trimmed by 3 bases and V by 9 bases; bases with no gene match: 12. This CDR3 is built from 17 residues. Germline V gene lookup returns CDR1 LNHDA and CDR2 SQIVND (reference sequence). Using reference TRBV19 and TRBJ2-7 for the parts outside the CDR3, the full variable domain is DGGITQSPKYLFRKEGQNVTLSCEQNLNHDAMYWYRQDPGQGLRLIYYSQIVNDFQKGDIAEGYSVSREKKESFPLTVTSAQKNPTAFYLCASSELGTSGRYYEQYFGPGTRLTVT.

CDR3 in amino acids: CASSIFSGSTDTQYF. CDR3 in DNA: TGCGCCAGCAGCATCTTTAGCGGGAGCACAGATACGCAGTATTTT. The J gene is TRBJ2-3, the V gene TRBV5-1; 7 nucleotides align to TRBD2. This CDR3 comprises 15 residues. V lost 4 bases and J lost 0; bases outside the gene matches: 5. From germline, CDR1 is SGHRS and CDR2 YFSETQ.

As regards this clone: One junction end disagrees with the germline gene, perhaps due to a read error. This sequence joins TRBV12-3 or TRBV12-4 and TRBJ2-7, with 13 bases aligning to TRBD2. This CDR3 spans 11 amino acids. The CDR3 sequence is CASSYGLAGVF. The CDR3 nucleotides are TGTGCCAGCAGTTACGGACTAGCGGGGGTCTTC.

The chain is built from TRBV7-9 and TRBJ2-4; D remains ambiguous. CDR3 length: 14 residues. V was shortened by 5 bases and J by 0 bases, with 8 bases between the two germline ends. Per germline, CDR1 SEHNR and CDR2 FQNEAQ (reference sequence). CDR3 protein: CASSPQIAKNIQYF. CDR3 DNA sequence: TGTGCCAGCAGCCCTCAGATAGCCAAAAACATTCAGTACTTC.

As to this clone: In the same sample, other DNA sequences code for this CDR3. The rearrangement uses TRBV5-1 and TRBJ2-7, with D tentatively TRBD2 (5 bases). V was shortened by 2 bases and J by 4 bases, with 7 bases between the two germline ends. This CDR3 comprises 12 residues. CDR1 and CDR2 from the germline V gene are SGHRS and YFSETQ. DNA for the CDR3: TGCGCCAGCAGCTTCGAGGGTTACGAGCAGTACTTC. Its protein product is CASSFEGYEQYF.

DNA for the CDR3: TGTGCCAGCAGCTTGAGTGCAGGGGTGGGCAATCAGCCCCAGCATTTT. Amino acid sequence: CASSLSAGVGNQPQHF. V usage is TRBV5-6 and J usage is TRBJ1-5; tentatively, D is TRBD1 (6 bases). The CDR3 extends over 16 amino acids. The germline V gene has CDR1 SGHDT and CDR2 YYEEEE. V was cut by 1 base and J by 2 bases, with 13 bases left in between.

The chain uses TRBV5-1 and TRBJ1-6, with 7 positions matching TRBD1. Germline-derived CDR1 and CDR2 are SGHRS and YFSETQ. The trim removed 1 base at V and 0 bases at J, leaving 13 bases unmatched. This CDR3 contains 20 residues. CDR3 DNA sequence: TGCGCCAGCAGCTTGCGGGCAAATCTCCGGGACAGCTCCTATAATTCACCCCTCCACTTT. This encodes CASSLRANLRDSSYNSPLHF.

This chain joins TRBV11-2 and TRBJ1-3, with a weak D call TRBD1 (5 bases). The CDR3 extends over 14 amino acids. Germline CDR1 SGHAT, CDR2 FQNNGV. V lost 5 bases and J lost 0, with 8 bases in between. As DNA, the CDR3 is TGTGCCAGCAGCCCGGACACCTCTGGAAACACCATATATTTT. Residues: CASSPDTSGNTIYF.

The chain is built from TRBV12-3 or TRBV12-4 and TRBJ1-3; D call uncertain. The CDR3 runs to 13 residues. V dropped 4 bases and J dropped 2 bases, with 6 bases sitting between them. The CDR3 sequence: CASSSGAGNTIYF. The DNA of the CDR3 is TGTGCCAGCAGTTCCGGGGCTGGAAACACCATATATTTT.

The rearrangement links TRBV30 to TRBJ1-6; D is unresolved. Trimming took 3 bases from V and 9 from J, leaving 12 bases between them. This CDR3 is built from 13 residues. Germline CDR1 and CDR2: GTSNPN and SVGIG (reference sequence). The CDR3 nucleotides are TGTGCCTGGAGGGTGGACTGGGCTTCACCCCTCCACTTT. Translation: CAWRVDWASPLHF.

The gene calls are TRBV15 and TRBJ2-3; 8 positions match TRBD1. There are 14 residues in the CDR3. Germline lookup yields CDR1 LNHNV and CDR2 YYDKDF (reference sequence). V lost 3 bases to trimming and J lost 3 bases; unmatched junction nucleotides: 2. CDR3 sequence: CATSRDRATDTQYF. The DNA of the CDR3 is TGTGCCACCAGCAGGGACAGGGCGACAGATACGCAGTATTTT.

The chain uses TRBV28 and TRBJ2-7, with D uncertain. Germline assignment: CDR1 MDHEN and CDR2 SYDVKM. CDR3 length equals 11 residues. The V end was cut by 5 bases, the J end by 4 bases, with 6 bases between. The chain's CDR3 is CASSPGYEQYF. CDR3 nucleotide sequence: TGTGCCAGCAGTCCCGGGTACGAGCAGTACTTC.

The rearrangement joins TRBV11-2 to TRBJ2-5; maybe TRBD2 (5 bases). Trimming shortened V by 1 base and J by 5 bases, and 11 bases separated the two germline ends. The germline V gene encodes CDR1 SGHAT and CDR2 FQNNGV. There are 14 residues in the CDR3. The CDR3: CASSLGASWETQYF. The CDR3 DNA sequence: TGTGCCAGCAGCTTAGGGGCTAGCTGGGAGACCCAGTACTTC.

The CDR3, as DNA: TGTGCCAGCAGCAGACAGGGTTTCGAGCAGTACTTC. Encoded protein: CASSRQGFEQYF. The chain uses TRBV12-3 or TRBV12-4 and TRBJ2-7, with TRBD1 identical over 7 bases. The junction had 5 bases not matched to a gene; V was cut back by 6 bases and J by 6 bases. This CDR3 is built from 12 residues.

The J gene is TRBJ2-3, the V gene TRBV19; D not resolved. Germline lookup yields CDR1 LNHDA and CDR2 SQIVND (reference sequence). The ends were cut back, 0 bases at V and 1 base at J, with 11 bases in the middle. This CDR3 is built from 16 residues. The CDR3 bases are TGTGCCAGTAGTATAGATCAGCGCGTGGGCACAGATACGCAGTATTTT. Amino acid sequence: CASSIDQRVGTDTQYF.

The chain links TRBV5-1 to TRBJ2-3; no reliable D call. Germline CDR1 and CDR2: SGHRS and YFSETQ. The V end was cut by 2 bases, the J end by 2 bases, with 9 bases between. There are 14 residues in the CDR3. CDR3 nucleotides: TGCGCCAGCAGCTTCGCGGAACACACAGATACGCAGTATTTT. This translates into CASSFAEHTDTQYF.

The V call is TRBV19, the J call TRBJ2-1, with 10 bases identical to TRBD2. The ends lost 5 bases at V and 8 bases at J; junction bases unmatched: 9. CDR1 and CDR2 from the germline V gene are LNHDA and SQIVND (reference sequence). This CDR3 is built from 15 residues. For the CDR3, the DNA is TGTGCCAGTAGTGTCACCGGGACTAGCGCGCATGAGCAGTTCTTC. This sequence encodes CASSVTGTSAHEQFF.

This clone appeared a few times. V is TRBV12-3 or TRBV12-4 and J is TRBJ1-5; D is perhaps TRBD1 (6 bases). V was pared by 8 bases and J by 0 bases, with 8 bases between. This CDR3 is built from 13 residues. CDR3 DNA: TGTGCCAGCGGACAGCATAGCAATCAGCCCCAGCATTTT. As protein: CASGQHSNQPQHF.

The rearrangement links TRBV27 to TRBJ2-7; a weak D match, TRBD2 (6 bases). This CDR3 has 13 amino acids. Germline V CDR1 and CDR2: MNHEY, SMNVEV (reference sequence). Trimming took off 3 bases at V and 7 bases at J, with 13 bases between the two ends. Here the CDR3 DNA reads TGTGCCAGCAGTTTCCCCGGCGGGAAAGAGCAGTACTTC. It encodes CASSFPGGKEQYF.

V usage is TRBV4-2 and J usage is TRBJ2-6; the D gene is possibly TRBD1 (5 bases). Trimming took off 1 base at V and 0 bases at J, with 10 bases between the two ends. The germline V gene encodes CDR1 LGHNA and CDR2 YNFKEQ. The CDR3 loop spans 17 amino acids. CDR3 residues: CASSQATVSSGANVLTF. Here the CDR3 DNA reads TGTGCCAGCAGCCAAGCGACAGTCAGCTCTGGGGCCAACGTCCTGACTTTC.

The V gene is TRBV6-5, the J gene TRBJ1-6, with 7 nucleotides matching TRBD1. Trimming at V came to 2 bases and at J to 13 bases, leaving 11 bases not matched to a gene. In germline, CDR1 is MNHEY, CDR2 SVGAGI. The CDR3 runs to 15 residues. The CDR3 DNA reads TGTGCCAGCAGTTACCGGGACAGAGCCCCGTCGCCCCTCCACTTT. Its protein is CASSYRDRAPSPLHF.

In DNA, the CDR3 is TGTGCCAGCAGCCCGCTAGCGACGGCGGGGGGCCGTCTCCCCTCTTCCTACGAGCAGTACTTC. This sequence encodes CASSPLATAGGRLPSSYEQYF. The chain is built from TRBV7-8 and TRBJ2-7; 8 bases align to TRBD2. From germline, CDR1 is SGHVS and CDR2 FQNEAQ. CDR3 length: 21 residues. V lost 5 bases to trimming and J lost 1 base; unmatched junction nucleotides: 25. Together with reference TRBV7-8 and TRBJ2-7, the CDR3 gives the full variable domain: GAGVSQSPRYKVAKRGQDVALRCDPISGHVSLFWYQQALGQGPEFLTYFQNEAQLDKSGLPSDRFFAERPEGSVSTLKIQRTQQEDSAVYLCASSPLATAGGRLPSSYEQYFGPGTRLTVT.

In its sample, this clone was seen many times. In DNA form, the CDR3 reads TGTGCTAGTGGTTTGAGGAGCAGTGAGCAGTTCTTC. It translates to CASGLRSSEQFF. This sequence joins TRBV12-5 and TRBJ2-1; D is undetermined. V shed 2 bases and J shed 9 bases, with 8 bases lying between them. The CDR3 extends over 12 amino acids. Germline assignment: CDR1 LGHNT and CDR2 FRNRAP.

The chain employs TRBV6-5 and TRBJ2-5; possibly TRBD1 for D (6 bases). Germline loops: CDR1 MNHEY, CDR2 SVGAGI. This CDR3 has 14 residues. V lost 6 bases to trimming and J lost 4 bases, with 15 bases between them. CDR3 coding DNA: TGTGCCAGCAGGCTCAGGGGTAGTCGAGAGACCCAGTACTTC. Its translation: CASRLRGSRETQYF.

This clone was counted once. The chain is built from TRBV13 and TRBJ2-5; 11 positions match TRBD2. V dropped 2 bases and J dropped 4; count of bases not matched to a gene: 3. Germline lookup yields CDR1 PRHDT and CDR2 FYEKMQ (reference sequence). CDR3 length equals 15 residues. Here the CDR3 DNA reads TGTGCCAGCAGCTTACGTGGACTAGCGGGAGAGACCCAGTACTTC. It encodes CASSLRGLAGETQYF.